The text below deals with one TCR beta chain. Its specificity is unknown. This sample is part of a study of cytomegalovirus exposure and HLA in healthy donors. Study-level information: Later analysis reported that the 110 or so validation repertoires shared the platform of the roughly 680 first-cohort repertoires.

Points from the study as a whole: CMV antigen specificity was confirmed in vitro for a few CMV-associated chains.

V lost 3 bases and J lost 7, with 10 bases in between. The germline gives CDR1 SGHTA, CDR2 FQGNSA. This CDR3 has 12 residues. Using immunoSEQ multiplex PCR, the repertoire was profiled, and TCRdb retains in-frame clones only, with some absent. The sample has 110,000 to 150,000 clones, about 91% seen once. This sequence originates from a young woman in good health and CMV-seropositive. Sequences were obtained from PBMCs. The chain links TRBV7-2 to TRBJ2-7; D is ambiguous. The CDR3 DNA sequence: TGTGCCAGCAGCTTTATGGTGAGGGAGCAGTACTTC. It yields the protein CASSFMVREQYF.